This T cell receptor beta chain was documented in a study of blood T cells in healthy people across ages. Whole-study results and caveats: The donors' CMV status was not determined, possibly confounding changes in expanded clonotypes.

This clonotype was recorded a few times. Its antigen remains unidentified. A second PCR of roughly 7 to 11 cycles used a sample-barcoded 5' primer and a J-beta primer mix. Via MiXCR, TCRdb re-called the 5' RACE reads, giving one row per CDR3 protein. Found here are under 2 million distinct CDR3 sequences, about 32% of them singletons; the top ten hold about 11%. The receptor was derived from a woman aged 30 to 39 in good health. The sequencing sample was made of blood.

In DNA, the CDR3 is TGTGCCAGCAGTTTAGCAAGGGGTAAGGGGCCCTACAATGAGCAGTTCTTC. This gives the protein CASSLARGKGPYNEQFF. The V call is TRBV12-3 or TRBV12-4, the J call TRBJ2-1; tentatively, D is TRBD1 (5 bases). The CDR3 is made up of 17 amino acids. V was clipped by 0 bases and J by 2 bases, with 14 bases between them.